This T cell receptor (beta chain) was captured in a study of blood T cell repertoires in COVID-19. Original handling: Reference gene primer amplification yielded estimated nucleated cell counts. Method: immunoSEQ multiplex PCR; TCRdb's copy keeps in-frame clones and lacks some. D and trimming come from the DNA, and the V and J calls and clone size come from that table. The sample records just under 250,000 clones, about 90% being singletons. The CDR3 contains 13 residues. V was cut by 9 bases and J by 7 bases, with 16 bases left in between. Germline CDR1 reads LNHDA; CDR2 reads SQIVND (reference sequence).

The V call is TRBV19, the J call TRBJ2-1; a possible D gene is TRBD2 (5 bases). Sequencing used peripheral blood. This clonotype was obtained from a woman between 25 and 40 years old who had recovered from COVID-19. In nucleotides, the CDR3 is TGTGCCAGGCCAAGGGCTAGCAGAAATGAGCAGTTCTTC. This gives the protein CARPRASRNEQFF.